The 32 T cell receptor beta chains reported below all come from one sample, sequenced in a study of blood T cell repertoires in COVID-19. Assay: immunoSEQ multiplex PCR; the TCRdb copy retains only in-frame clones and omits some. The table shows more than 250,000 clones, with roughly 84% occurring only once. The sequenced sample consisted of peripheral blood. Source of these receptors: a man aged 45 to 65 with active or convalescent COVID-19.

V and J are TRBV19 and TRBJ2-3, with 13 positions matching TRBD2. CDR3 size: 16 residues. The V gene's germline CDR1 is LNHDA and CDR2 SQIVND (reference sequence). Losses at the gene ends were 3 bases for V and 5 bases for J; bases not matched to a gene: 5. CDR3 sequence reads: CASSIGGLAGVDTQYF. In DNA form, the CDR3 reads TGTGCCAGTAGTATCGGAGGACTAGCGGGAGTAGATACGCAGTATTTT.

A single count supports this clone. This chain uses TRBV18 with TRBJ2-3; D perhaps matches TRBD2 (7 bases). V shed 2 bases and J shed 0 bases, with 18 bases lying between them. This CDR3 region has 18 residues. CDR1 and CDR2 from the germline V gene are KGHSH and LQKENI. The CDR3 spells CASSPWRGPSASTDTQYF. The CDR3 DNA is TGTGCCAGCTCACCATGGCGGGGGCCAAGTGCTAGCACAGATACGCAGTATTTT.

This clone was observed once. The rearrangement links TRBV5-1 to TRBJ2-7, with D possibly matching TRBD2 (5 bases). Germline assignment: CDR1 SGHRS and CDR2 YFSETQ. This CDR3 contains 14 residues. The V and J ends lost 0 bases and 9 bases respectively, with 16 bases between them. The CDR3 is CASSLDMGGLGQYF. The CDR3, as DNA: TGCGCCAGCAGCTTGGATATGGGCGGACTTGGGCAGTACTTC.

The rearrangement joins TRBV28 to TRBJ1-3; D possibly corresponds to TRBD1 (5 bases). The germline V and J ends were trimmed by 4 bases and 3 bases, with 13 bases remaining between them. Germline CDR1 is MDHEN and CDR2 is SYDVKM. The CDR3 has 15 amino acids. The CDR3 DNA is TGTGCCAGCAGTTCAGCAGGGAGGGGTGGAAACACCATATATTTT. Its translation is CASSSAGRGGNTIYF.

J is TRBJ1-3 and V is TRBV9; maybe TRBD1 (5 bases). CDR3 size: 14 residues. Trimming pared 4 bases from V and 4 bases from J, leaving 12 bases between. CDR1 is SGDLS, CDR2 YYNGEE, per germline. The CDR3 loop is CASSNQGRGNTIYF. The CDR3 DNA reads TGTGCCAGCAGCAATCAGGGTAGGGGAAACACCATATATTTT.

V is TRBV6-2 or TRBV6-3 and J is TRBJ2-5, with TRBD2 identical over 7 bases. V was clipped by 2 bases and J by 7 bases; unmatched bases: 7. CDR3 length: 14 amino acids. Looked up from germline, CDR1 is MNHEY and CDR2 is SVGEGT. CDR3: CASSYLAAPGTQYF. The CDR3 DNA reads as TGTGCCAGCAGTTACCTAGCGGCACCGGGGACCCAGTACTTC.

The chain uses TRBV27 and TRBJ2-1; possible D gene TRBD1, 5 bases. Trimming cost V 1 base and J 4 bases, with 23 bases left between them. The V gene's germline CDR1 is MNHEY and CDR2 SMNVEV (reference sequence). CDR3 size: 19 residues. The CDR3 nucleotides read TGTGCCAGCAGTTTATGGGGCTCCACGACAGACTTACCTTACAATGAGCAGTTCTTC. As protein: CASSLWGSTTDLPYNEQFF.

The rearrangement links TRBV18 to TRBJ2-1; 11 positions agree with TRBD2. From germline, CDR1 is KGHSH and CDR2 LQKENI. Trimming took 1 base from V and 5 from J; bases not matched to a gene: 1. CDR3 size: 15 residues. Written as DNA, the CDR3 is TGTGCCAGCTCACCACAACTAGCGGGGGACAATGAGCAGTTCTTC. Protein product: CASSPQLAGDNEQFF.

The V and J genes are TRBV7-9 and TRBJ2-7; a possible D gene is TRBD1 (6 bases). Per germline, CDR1 SEHNR and CDR2 FQNEAQ (reference sequence). With 3 bases removed from V and 0 bases from J, the gap between germline ends came to 15 bases. The CDR3 is 16 residues long. The CDR3 nucleotides read TGTGCCAGCAGCTTTTGGACAGTCTCGAGCTCCTACGAGCAGTACTTC. The encoded protein is CASSFWTVSSSYEQYF.

The V call is TRBV28, the J call TRBJ1-6, with D possibly matching TRBD1 (5 bases). This CDR3 has 14 amino acids. Germline V gene sequence: CDR1 MDHEN, CDR2 SYDVKM. V lost 2 bases and J 8 bases, leaving 10 bases between the germline ends. CDR3 residues: CASSLTGPDSPLHF. For the CDR3, the DNA is TGTGCCAGCAGTTTAACAGGACCCGATTCACCCCTCCACTTT.

The chain recombines TRBV27 with TRBJ1-5, with TRBD1 matching 9 bases. The CDR3 contains 15 residues. The V gene's germline CDR1 is MNHEY and CDR2 SMNVEV (reference sequence). The trim removed 6 bases at V and 2 bases at J, leaving 5 bases unmatched. CDR3 DNA sequence: TGTGCCAGCAGCGGAGGACAGGGGCGCAATCAGCCCCAGCATTTT. The encoded protein is CASSGGQGRNQPQHF.

J is TRBJ1-2 and V is TRBV4-1, with TRBD1 matching over 8 bases. The length of the CDR3 is 15 residues. The germline CDR1 and CDR2 sequences are MGHRA and YSYEKL. After removal of 1 base from V and 0 bases from J, the junction contained 1 base not matched to a gene. In DNA, the CDR3 is TGCGCCAGCAGCCAAGGGGACAGGACTAACTATGGCTACACCTTC. Protein: CASSQGDRTNYGYTF.

As regards this clone: Other nucleotide sequences in the sample specify the same CDR3. This chain links TRBV5-4 with TRBJ2-2; D gene unclear. The germline gives CDR1 SGHNT, CDR2 YYREEE (reference sequence). The ends were cut back, 3 bases at V and 0 bases at J, with 9 bases in the middle. This CDR3 is built from 15 residues. The CDR3 is CASSSEVANTGELFF. CDR3 bases: TGTGCCAGCAGCTCCGAGGTTGCGAACACCGGGGAGCTGTTTTTT.

The gene calls are TRBV18 and TRBJ1-2; 9 bases match TRBD1. Germline V lookup: CDR1 KGHSH, CDR2 LQKENI. V shed 8 bases and J 6 bases; nucleotides not matched to a gene: 7. The CDR3 is 13 amino acids. CDR3 amino acids: CASATGTGNGYTF. The CDR3 DNA reads TGTGCCAGCGCAACCGGGACAGGGAATGGCTACACCTTC.

Only a few counts were recorded for this clone. This sequence joins TRBV19 and TRBJ2-5; 7 bases are shared with TRBD1. The CDR3 totals 17 residues. V was pared by 4 bases and J by 2 bases, with 13 bases of the junction left unmatched. Looked up from germline, CDR1 is LNHDA and CDR2 is SQIVND (reference sequence). CDR3 nucleotide sequence: TGTGCCAGTAGTACCGGACCCGGGACAGCATTGCAAGAGACCCAGTACTTC. Amino acids: CASSTGPGTALQETQYF.

The chain is built from TRBV10-3 and TRBJ1-1, with TRBD1 matching over 8 bases. Germline V CDR1 and CDR2: ENHRY, SYGVKD. V shed 3 bases and J 5 bases; nucleotides not matched to a gene: 8. The CDR3 spans 15 residues. DNA of the CDR3: TGTGCCATCAGTGACGACGGCAGGGGGCGAACTGAAGCTTTCTTT. It encodes CAISDDGRGRTEAFF.

This clone was detected only a few times. This chain connects TRBV5-1 to TRBJ2-1; 8 bases map to TRBD2. Trimming took 5 bases from V and 6 from J; bases not matched to a gene: 10. This CDR3 contains 15 residues. Germline lookup yields CDR1 SGHRS and CDR2 YFSETQ. The CDR3 loop is CASRSGTSTINEQFF. The CDR3 DNA sequence: TGCGCCAGCAGATCCGGGACTAGTACGATCAATGAGCAGTTCTTC. The full variable domain, in which reference TRBV5-1 and TRBJ2-1 provide the parts outside the CDR3, is KAGVTQTPRYLIKTRGQQVTLSCSPISGHRSVSWYQQTPGQGLQFLFEYFSETQRNKGNFPGRFSGRQFSNSRSEMNVSTLELGDSALYLCASRSGTSTINEQFFGPGTRLTVL.

This chain connects TRBV7-2 to TRBJ1-4; D not certain. Trimming took off 3 bases at V and 0 bases at J, with 14 bases between the two ends. This CDR3 contains 17 residues. Germline V gene sequence: CDR1 SGHTA, CDR2 FQGNSA. CDR3 region: CASSLGFMGATNEKLFF. The CDR3 DNA reads TGTGCCAGCAGCTTGGGCTTTATGGGAGCAACTAATGAAAAACTGTTTTTT.

The chain recombines TRBV5-1 with TRBJ1-1; 8 positions agree with TRBD1. V was clipped by 3 bases and J by 3 bases; unmatched bases: 1. The germline V gene encodes CDR1 SGHRS and CDR2 YFSETQ. The CDR3 consists of 13 residues. The CDR3 DNA sequence: TGCGCCAGCAGCTCGACAGGGGACACTGAAGCTTTCTTT. As protein: CASSSTGDTEAFF.

The chain is built from TRBV5-4 and TRBJ1-1, with 9 bases identical to TRBD1. This CDR3 contains 16 residues. V lost 5 bases and J lost 7; bases outside the gene matches: 15. Germline CDR1 SGHNT, CDR2 YYREEE (reference sequence). This CDR3 reads CASSQVGLQGAGEAFF. The CDR3 nucleotides read TGTGCCAGCAGTCAGGTGGGGCTACAGGGGGCAGGTGAAGCTTTCTTT.

The chain employs TRBV5-1 and TRBJ2-7; 9 positions agree with TRBD1. This CDR3 is 15 amino acids long. With 4 bases clipped from V and 1 base from J, the junction kept 6 bases outside the gene matches. CDR1 is SGHRS and CDR2 is YFSETQ in the germline V gene. CDR3 in amino acids: CASSILQGASYEQYF. The CDR3 bases are TGCGCCAGCAGCATACTACAGGGGGCGTCCTACGAGCAGTACTTC. The full variable domain, its missing parts supplied by reference TRBV5-1 and TRBJ2-7, is KAGVTQTPRYLIKTRGQQVTLSCSPISGHRSVSWYQQTPGQGLQFLFEYFSETQRNKGNFPGRFSGRQFSNSRSEMNVSTLELGDSALYLCASSILQGASYEQYFGPGTRLTVT.

The rearrangement uses TRBV28 and TRBJ1-5, with 10 bases identical to TRBD1. After removal of 7 bases from V and 4 bases from J, the junction contained 7 bases not matched to a gene. The CDR3 is 15 residues long. Germline V gene lookup returns CDR1 MDHEN and CDR2 SYDVKM. The CDR3 loop is CASTLRTGGNQPQHF. CDR3 nucleotides: TGTGCCAGCACCTTGAGGACAGGGGGAAATCAGCCCCAGCATTTT. The variable domain in full, completed from reference TRBV28 and TRBJ1-5, reads DVKVTQSSRYLVKRTGEKVFLECVQDMDHENMFWYRQDPGLGLRLIYFSYDVKMKEKGDIPEGYSVSREKKERFSLILESASTNQTSMYLCASTLRTGGNQPQHFGDGTRLSIL.

The rearrangement joins TRBV3-1 (or the pseudogene TRBV3-2) to TRBJ2-7; D is unclear. Trimming stripped 1 base from V and 4 bases from J, with 5 bases between. There are 12 residues in the CDR3. Per germline, CDR1 LGHDT and CDR2 YNNKEL (reference sequence). CDR3 DNA: TGTGCCAGCAGCCAAGCAGGTTACGAGCAGTACTTC. Translation: CASSQAGYEQYF.

This chain connects TRBV7-9 to TRBJ1-1; 8 bases are shared with TRBD1. This CDR3 is 14 amino acids long. Germline assignment: CDR1 SEHNR and CDR2 FQNEAQ (reference sequence). V shed 5 bases, J shed 4 bases, and the junction held 6 bases outside the gene matches. In DNA form, the CDR3 reads TGTGCCAGCAGCCCTCGACAGGGGTCCACTGAAGCTTTCTTT. It codes for CASSPRQGSTEAFF.

The chain uses TRBV14 and TRBJ1-2; 10 positions agree with TRBD1. The germline V gene has CDR1 SGHDN and CDR2 FVKESK. This CDR3 has 16 residues. J was trimmed by 9 bases and V by 1 base; bases with no gene match: 11. In DNA form, the CDR3 reads TGTGCCAGCAGCCAAGGTTCCCGGGACAGGGGTAGGAGCTACACCTTC. Amino acids: CASSQGSRDRGRSYTF.

For the CDR3, the DNA is TGTGCCAGCAGTTTAGTCGGGCAGCCCCAGCATTTT. Amino acids: CASSLVGQPQHF. The genes are TRBV27 and TRBJ1-5; no clear D. Germline values: CDR1 MNHEY, CDR2 SMNVEV (reference sequence). This CDR3 has 12 residues. V was shortened by 2 bases and J by 7 bases, with 6 bases between the two germline ends.

The rearrangement uses TRBV28 and TRBJ2-1; TRBD2 aligns across 8 bases. The germline gives CDR1 MDHEN, CDR2 SYDVKM. The V gene end was trimmed by 6 bases and the J gene end by 6 bases; junction bases not matched to a gene: 10. This CDR3 contains 15 residues. The CDR3 here is CASSKPGLGGNEQFF. DNA of the CDR3: TGTGCCAGCAGCAAACCGGGACTAGGGGGCAATGAGCAGTTCTTC.

In its sample, this clone was seen once. This sequence joins TRBV18 and TRBJ2-7; 10 nucleotides line up with TRBD2. Germline-derived CDR1 and CDR2 are KGHSH and LQKENI. There are 16 residues in the CDR3. V was clipped by 4 bases and J by 5 bases; unmatched bases: 11. In DNA form, the CDR3 reads TGTGCCAGCTCACTCTACAGCGGGGGGGCCTCAAACGAGCAGTACTTC. It translates to CASSLYSGGASNEQYF.

The rearrangement links TRBV5-6 to TRBJ2-2; 7 positions agree with TRBD1. Unmatched junction bases numbered 15, after V lost 7 bases and J lost 0 bases. This CDR3 region has 18 residues. CDR1 is SGHDT and CDR2 is YYEEEE in the germline V gene. The CDR3 region has the DNA TGTGCCAGCGGTAGGTTTCCCATCGGACAGGCGAACACCGGGGAGCTGTTTTTT. The encoded protein is CASGRFPIGQANTGELFF. Using reference TRBV5-6 and TRBJ2-2 for the parts outside the CDR3, the full variable domain is DAGVTQSPTHLIKTRGQQVTLRCSPKSGHDTVSWYQQALGQGPQFIFQYYEEEERQRGNFPDRFSGHQFPNYSSELNVNALLLGDSALYLCASGRFPIGQANTGELFFGEGSRLTVL.

The genes are TRBV11-2 and TRBJ1-1, with D unresolved. Germline V CDR1 and CDR2: SGHAT, FQNNGV. V was trimmed by 2 bases and J by 1 base, leaving 14 bases between them. This CDR3 has 16 amino acids. The CDR3 region has the DNA TGTGCCAGCAGCTTACCGGGAAGGGTTAGGAACACTGAAGCTTTCTTT. Translating it yields CASSLPGRVRNTEAFF.

V is TRBV12-3 or TRBV12-4 and J is TRBJ1-6, with 7 nucleotides matching TRBD1. V was pared by 4 bases and J by 9 bases, with 3 bases of the junction left unmatched. The CDR3 runs 13 residues. Written as DNA, the CDR3 is TGTGCCAGCAGTTCAGACAGGGCTTCACCCCTCCACTTT. It yields the protein CASSSDRASPLHF.

V and J are TRBV4-1 and TRBJ1-2, with 8 bases fitting TRBD1. The V gene's germline CDR1 is MGHRA and CDR2 YSYEKL. V lost 1 base and J lost 8; bases outside the gene matches: 9. The CDR3 loop spans 15 amino acids. The CDR3 loop reads CASSQANRGDEGYTF. The CDR3 bases are TGCGCCAGCAGCCAAGCAAACAGGGGGGATGAGGGCTACACCTTC.